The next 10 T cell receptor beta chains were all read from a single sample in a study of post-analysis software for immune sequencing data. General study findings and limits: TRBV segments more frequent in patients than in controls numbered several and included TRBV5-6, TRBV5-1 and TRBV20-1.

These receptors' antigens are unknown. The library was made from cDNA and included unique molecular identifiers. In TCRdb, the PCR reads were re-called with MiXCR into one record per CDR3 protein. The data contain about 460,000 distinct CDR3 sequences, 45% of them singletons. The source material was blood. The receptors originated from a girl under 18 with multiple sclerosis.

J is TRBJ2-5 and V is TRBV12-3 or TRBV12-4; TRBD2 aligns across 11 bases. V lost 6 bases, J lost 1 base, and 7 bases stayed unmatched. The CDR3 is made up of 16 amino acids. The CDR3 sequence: CASRPGTSGPQETQYF. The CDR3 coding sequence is TGTGCCAGCAGGCCCGGGACTAGCGGCCCCCAAGAGACCCAGTACTTC.

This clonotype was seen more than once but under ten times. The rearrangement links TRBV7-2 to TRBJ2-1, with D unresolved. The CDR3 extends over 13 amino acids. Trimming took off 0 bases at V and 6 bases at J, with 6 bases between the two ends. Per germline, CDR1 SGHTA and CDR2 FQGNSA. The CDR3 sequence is CASSLAHVNEQFF. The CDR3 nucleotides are TGTGCCAGCAGCTTAGCGCACGTCAATGAGCAGTTCTTC.

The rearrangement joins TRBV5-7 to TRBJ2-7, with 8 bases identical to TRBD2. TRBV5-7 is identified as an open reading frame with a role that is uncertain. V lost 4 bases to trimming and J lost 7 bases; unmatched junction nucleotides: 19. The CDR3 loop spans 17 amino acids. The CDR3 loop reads CASSPKTGLGQRGEQYF. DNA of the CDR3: TGTGCCAGCAGCCCCAAAACGGGACTAGGCCAGAGGGGTGAGCAGTACTTC.

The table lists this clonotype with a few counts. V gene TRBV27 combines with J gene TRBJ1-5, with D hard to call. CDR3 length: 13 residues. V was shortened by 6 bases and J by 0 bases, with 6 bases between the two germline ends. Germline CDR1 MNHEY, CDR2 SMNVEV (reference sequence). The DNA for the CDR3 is TGTGCCAGCAGGGATCATAGCAATCAGCCCCAGCATTTT. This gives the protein CASRDHSNQPQHF.

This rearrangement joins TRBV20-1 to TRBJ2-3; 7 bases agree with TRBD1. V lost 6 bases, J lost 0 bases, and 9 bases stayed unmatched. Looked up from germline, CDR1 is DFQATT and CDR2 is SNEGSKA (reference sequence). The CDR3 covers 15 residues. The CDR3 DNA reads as TGCAGTGCGATCCGACAGGGCTTAAGCACAGATACGCAGTATTTT. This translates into CSAIRQGLSTDTQYF.

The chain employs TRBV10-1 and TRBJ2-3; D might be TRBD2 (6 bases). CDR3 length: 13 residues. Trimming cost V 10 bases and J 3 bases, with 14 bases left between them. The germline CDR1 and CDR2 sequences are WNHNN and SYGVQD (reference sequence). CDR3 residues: CATATSGTDTQYF. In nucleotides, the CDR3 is TGCGCCACAGCAACGAGCGGGACAGATACGCAGTATTTT.

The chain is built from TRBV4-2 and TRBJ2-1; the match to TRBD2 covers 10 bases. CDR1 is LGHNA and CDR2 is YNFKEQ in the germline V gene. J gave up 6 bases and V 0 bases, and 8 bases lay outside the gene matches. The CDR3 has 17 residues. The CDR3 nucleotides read TGTGCCAGCAGCCAAGAAAAAGCGGGAGGGTCTTCCAATGAGCAGTTCTTC. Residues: CASSQEKAGGSSNEQFF.

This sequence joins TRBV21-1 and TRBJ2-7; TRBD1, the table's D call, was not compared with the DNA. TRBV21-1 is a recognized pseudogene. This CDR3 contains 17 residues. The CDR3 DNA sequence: TGTGCCAGCAGCAAAGAAGGGGGGACAGGGGGTAGTTACGAGCAGTACTTC. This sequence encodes CASSKEGGTGGSYEQYF.

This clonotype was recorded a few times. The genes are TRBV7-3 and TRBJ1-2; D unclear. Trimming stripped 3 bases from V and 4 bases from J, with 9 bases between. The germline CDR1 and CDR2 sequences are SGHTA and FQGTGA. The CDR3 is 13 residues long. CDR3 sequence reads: CASSFEHFYGYTF. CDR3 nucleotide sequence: TGTGCCAGCAGCTTCGAACACTTCTATGGCTACACCTTC.

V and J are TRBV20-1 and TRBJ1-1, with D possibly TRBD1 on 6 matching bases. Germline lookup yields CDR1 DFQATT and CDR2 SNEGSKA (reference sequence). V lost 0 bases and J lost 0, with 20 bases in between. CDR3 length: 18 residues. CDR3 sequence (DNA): TGCAGTGCTAGAGATCCTCAGGACAGAGCTTACATGAACACTGAAGCTTTCTTT. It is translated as CSARDPQDRAYMNTEAFF.